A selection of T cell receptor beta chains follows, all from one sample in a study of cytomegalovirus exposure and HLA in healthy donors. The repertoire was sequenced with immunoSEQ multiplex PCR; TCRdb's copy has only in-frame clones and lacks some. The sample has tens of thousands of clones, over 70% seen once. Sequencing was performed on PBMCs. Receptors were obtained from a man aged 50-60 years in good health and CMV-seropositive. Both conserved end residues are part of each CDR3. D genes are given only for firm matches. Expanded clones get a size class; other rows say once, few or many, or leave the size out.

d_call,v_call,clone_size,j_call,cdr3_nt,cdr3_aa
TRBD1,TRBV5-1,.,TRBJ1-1,TGCGCCAGCAGTAGGGACAGGGAGGACACTGAAGCTTTCTTT,CASSRDREDTEAFF
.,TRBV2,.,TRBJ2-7,TGTGCCACCGGACAGTTCTCCTACGAGCAGTACTTC,CATGQFSYEQYF
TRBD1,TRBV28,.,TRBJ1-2,TGTGCCAGCAGTTTAACAGGGGAAGGCTACACCTTC,CASSLTGEGYTF
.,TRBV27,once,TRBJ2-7,TGTGCCAGCAGGAGGTTAGGGGGGGCTTACGAGCAGTACTTC,CASRRLGGAYEQYF
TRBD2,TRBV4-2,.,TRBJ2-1,TGTGCCAGCAGCCAAGATAGCGGGGACTCCTACAATGAGCAGTTCTTC,CASSQDSGDSYNEQFF
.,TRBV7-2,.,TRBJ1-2,TGTGCCAGCAGCTTAGGGGAGTCAGCCTTCTATGGCTACACCTTC,CASSLGESAFYGYTF
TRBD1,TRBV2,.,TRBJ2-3,TGTGCCAGCAGTGGCTACAGGGGTCCCACAGATACGCAGTATTTT,CASSGYRGPTDTQYF
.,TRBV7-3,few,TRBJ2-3,TGTGCCAGCAGCTTAACACAGATGAGAGATACGCAGTATTTT,CASSLTQMRDTQYF
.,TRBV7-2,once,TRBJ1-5,TGTGCCAGCAGCTTAAGGATAGGGGGAAGCAATCAGCCCCAGCATTTT,CASSLRIGGSNQPQHF
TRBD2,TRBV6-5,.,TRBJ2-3,TGTGCCAGCAGTCGAGCGGGAGGGCGGGCGGATACGCAGTATTTT,CASSRAGGRADTQYF
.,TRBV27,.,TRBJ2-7,TGTGCCAGCACCCTGGCCTTCGGAAGGGGCGAGCAGTACTTC,CASTLAFGRGEQYF
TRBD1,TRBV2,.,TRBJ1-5,TGTGCCAGCAAAAAGGACAGGGGAGAGGGTCAGCCCCAGCATTTT,CASKKDRGEGQPQHF
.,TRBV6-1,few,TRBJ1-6,TGTGCCACTGCCCAGGTTTCCTATAATTCACCCCTCCACTTT,CATAQVSYNSPLHF
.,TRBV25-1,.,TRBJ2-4,TGTGCCAGCAGTGGCCCCCCCACAGGGTCTCTTACCAAAAACATTCAGTACTTC,CASSGPPTGSLTKNIQYF
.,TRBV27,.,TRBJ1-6,TGTGCCAGCAGTTACCGGGGGGCGAGAGGTTCACCCCTCCACTTT,CASSYRGARGSPLHF
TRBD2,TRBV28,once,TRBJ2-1,TGTGCCAGCAGTTTTAGCGGGAGGGCCCAAATAGTATACAATGAGCAGTTCTTC,CASSFSGRAQIVYNEQFF
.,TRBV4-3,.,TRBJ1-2,TGCGCCAGCAGCCAAGCACAGAACTATGGCTACACCTTC,CASSQAQNYGYTF
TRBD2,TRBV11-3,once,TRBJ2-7,TGTGCCAGCAGCTTAGGGGCTAGCGGGACCTCCTACGAGCAGTACTTC,CASSLGASGTSYEQYF
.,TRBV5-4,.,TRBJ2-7,TGTGCCAGCAGCACCCAGACAAACTACGAGCAGTACTTC,CASSTQTNYEQYF
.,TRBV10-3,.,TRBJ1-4,TGTGCCATCAGTGAGGGGGCTCGTGAAAAACTGTTTTTT,CAISEGAREKLFF
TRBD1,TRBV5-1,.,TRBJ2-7,TGCGCCAGCAGCCCCCTGACAGGGGGCCGAACCTACGAGCAGTACTTC,CASSPLTGGRTYEQYF
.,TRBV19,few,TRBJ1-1,TGTGCCAGTAGTCATAGTAATGTTGCTTTCTTT,CASSHSNVAFF
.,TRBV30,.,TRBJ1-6,TGTGCCTGGATGGGACTGGCCCTCCACTTT,CAWMGLALHF
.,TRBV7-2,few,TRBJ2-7,TGTGCCAGCAGCTCCCCTGAGGAATCCTACGAGCAGTACTTC,CASSSPEESYEQYF
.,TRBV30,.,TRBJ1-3,TGTGCCGTTGGGTCAGAGCGCTCTGGAAACACCATATATTTT,CAVGSERSGNTIYF
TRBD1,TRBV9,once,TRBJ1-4,TGTGCCAGCAGCGTAGTTACAGGGGTTAATGAAAAACTGTTTTTT,CASSVVTGVNEKLFF
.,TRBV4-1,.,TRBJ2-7,TGCGCCAGCAGCCCAGAAGCAGGCCAAGGCTACTACGAGCAGTACTTC,CASSPEAGQGYYEQYF
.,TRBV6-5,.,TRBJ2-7,TGTGCCAGCATGAAAGAGGAGTCCTCCTACGAGCAGTACTTC,CASMKEESSYEQYF
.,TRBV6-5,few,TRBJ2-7,TGTGCCAGCAGTTACTCGAACCAGGCCGCCTACGAGCAGTACTTC,CASSYSNQAAYEQYF
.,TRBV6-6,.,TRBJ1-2,TGTGCCAGCAGTTACGACCGGCACGGGTATGGCTACACCTTC,CASSYDRHGYGYTF
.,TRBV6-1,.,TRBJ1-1,TGTGCCAGCAGTACTAGTGGGACACAGGTCCATGCTTTCTTT,CASSTSGTQVHAFF
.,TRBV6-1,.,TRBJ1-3,TGTGCCAGCAGTGAAGGAGTATACAGCTCTGGAAACACCATATATTTT,CASSEGVYSSGNTIYF
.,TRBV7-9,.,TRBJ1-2,TGTTCCAGCAGCTTAGAGGAGTCGGCCGGAACCTTC,CSSSLEESAGTF
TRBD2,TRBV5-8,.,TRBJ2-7,TGTGCCAGCAGCAACCTAGCGGGAGACTACGAGCAGTACTTC,CASSNLAGDYEQYF
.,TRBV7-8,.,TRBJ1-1,TGTGCCAGCAGCTTAACAGTCACGAACACTGAAGCTTTCTTT,CASSLTVTNTEAFF
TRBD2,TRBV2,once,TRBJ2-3,TGTGCCAGCAGGGTTAGCGGGAGAATAGATACGCAGTATTTT,CASRVSGRIDTQYF
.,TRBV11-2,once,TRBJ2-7,TGTGCCAGCAGCTTAGTCCCACAGACAACATACGAGCAGTACTTC,CASSLVPQTTYEQYF
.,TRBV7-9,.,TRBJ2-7,TGTGCCAGGAAAAAAGGGAGCACCGCCTCCTACGAGCAGTACTTC,CARKKGSTASYEQYF
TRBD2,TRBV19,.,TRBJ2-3,TGTGCCAGTAGTTCCCAGCGGGAAAGAGATACGCAGTATTTT,CASSSQRERDTQYF
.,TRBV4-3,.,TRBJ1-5,TGCGCCAGCAGCCAAGATATGACAGGATACAATCAGCCCCAGCATTTT,CASSQDMTGYNQPQHF
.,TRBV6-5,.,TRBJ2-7,TGTGCCAGCAGTTACAGGCAGGGGATCCCCTACGAGCAGTACTTC,CASSYRQGIPYEQYF
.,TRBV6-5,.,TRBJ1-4,TGTGCCAGCAGATCCGGGACACCTGGTAATGAAAAACTGTTTTTT,CASRSGTPGNEKLFF
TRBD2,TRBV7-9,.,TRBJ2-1,TGTGCCAGCAGCTTAGATCGGGCTAGCGGGATATACAATGAGCAGTTCTTC,CASSLDRASGIYNEQFF
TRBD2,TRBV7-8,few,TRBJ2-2,TGTGCCAGCAGCCCATTCGGGACTAGCGGGGGGACCTCCAACACCGGGGAGCTGTTTTTT,CASSPFGTSGGTSNTGELFF
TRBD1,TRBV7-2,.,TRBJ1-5,TGTGCCAGCAGCCAGGACAGGGACAATCAGCCCCAGCATTTT,CASSQDRDNQPQHF
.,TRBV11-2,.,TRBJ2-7,TGTGCCAGCAGCAGAGGCCCTACAGGCGGCTCCTACGAGCAGTACTTC,CASSRGPTGGSYEQYF
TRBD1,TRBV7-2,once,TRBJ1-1,TGTGCCAGCAGCACGCCAGACAGGGTCAGGACTGAAGCTTTCTTT,CASSTPDRVRTEAFF
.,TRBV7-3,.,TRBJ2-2,TGTGCCAGCAGCTTATCCTGGGGGCCCGGGGAGCTGTTTTTT,CASSLSWGPGELFF
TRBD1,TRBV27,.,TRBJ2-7,TGTGCCAGCAGTGGACGGACAGGGTCTTTGCTCGAGCAGTACTTC,CASSGRTGSLLEQYF
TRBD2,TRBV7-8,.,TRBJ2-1,TGTGCCAGCAGCTTAGTCGGCGGACTAGCCCGCCAGGCCGCCAATGAGCAGTTCTTC,CASSLVGGLARQAANEQFF
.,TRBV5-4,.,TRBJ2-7,TGTGCCAGCAGCTCAGGCTATAGCTCCTACGAGCAGTACTTC,CASSSGYSSYEQYF
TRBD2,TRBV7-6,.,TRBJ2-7,TGTGCCAGCACTCGGACTAGCGTGAGAGGCTCCTACGAGCAGTACTTC,CASTRTSVRGSYEQYF
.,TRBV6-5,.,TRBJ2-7,TGTGCCAGCAGTTACTCCCAGGGGAAGGGCTACGAGCAGTACTTC,CASSYSQGKGYEQYF
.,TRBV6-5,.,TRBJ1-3,TGTGCCAGCAGTTACAACCGGGGAAACACCATATATTTT,CASSYNRGNTIYF
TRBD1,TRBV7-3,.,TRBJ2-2,TGTGCCAGCAGCTTACAGGGGGCGCAGGGGGAGCTGTTTTTT,CASSLQGAQGELFF
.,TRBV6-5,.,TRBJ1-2,TGTGCCAGCAGCCACACTTCGGGTTATGGCTACACCTTC,CASSHTSGYGYTF
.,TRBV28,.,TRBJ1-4,TGTGCCAGCAGTTTATCCTTACAGGTCCCAAATGAAAAACTGTTTTTT,CASSLSLQVPNEKLFF
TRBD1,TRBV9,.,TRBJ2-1,TGTGCCAGCAGCCCGGACAGGGGGATCAATGAGCAGTTCTTC,CASSPDRGINEQFF
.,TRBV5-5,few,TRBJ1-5,TGTGCCAGCAGCTCGCGACAGGATCATAGCAATCAGCCCCAGCATTTT,CASSSRQDHSNQPQHF